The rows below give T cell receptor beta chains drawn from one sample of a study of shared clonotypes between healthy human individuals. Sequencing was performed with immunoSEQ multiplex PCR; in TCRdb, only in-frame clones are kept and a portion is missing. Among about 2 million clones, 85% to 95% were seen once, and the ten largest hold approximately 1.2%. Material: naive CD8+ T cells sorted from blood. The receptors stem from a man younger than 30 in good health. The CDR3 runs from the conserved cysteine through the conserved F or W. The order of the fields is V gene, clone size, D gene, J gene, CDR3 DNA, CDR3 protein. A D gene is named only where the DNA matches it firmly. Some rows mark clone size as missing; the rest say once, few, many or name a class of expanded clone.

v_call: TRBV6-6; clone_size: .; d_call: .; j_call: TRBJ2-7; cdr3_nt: TGTGCCGCAGAAGGGACACAACCCTACGAGCAGTACTTC; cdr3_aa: CAAEGTQPYEQYF
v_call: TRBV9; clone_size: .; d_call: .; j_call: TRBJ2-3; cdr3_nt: TGTGCCAGCAGCGTCTACCAGGGGATAGACACAGATACGCAGTATTTT; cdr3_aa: CASSVYQGIDTDTQYF
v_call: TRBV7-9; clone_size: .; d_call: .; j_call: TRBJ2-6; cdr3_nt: TGTGCCAGCAGCCTTAGCGGTGGCCCGGGGGCCAACGTCCTGACTTTC; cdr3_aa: CASSLSGGPGANVLTF
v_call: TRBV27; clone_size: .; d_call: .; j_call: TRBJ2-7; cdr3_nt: TGTGCCAGCAGTTTAGGCGGCAGCTCCTACGAGCAGTACTTC; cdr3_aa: CASSLGGSSYEQYF
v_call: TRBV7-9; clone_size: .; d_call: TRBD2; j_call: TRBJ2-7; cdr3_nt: TGTGCCAGCAGCTTAGCACTCAGCGGGAGTACTGAGCAATACTTC; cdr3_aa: CASSLALSGSTEQYF
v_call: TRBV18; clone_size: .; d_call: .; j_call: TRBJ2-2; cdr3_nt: TGTGCCAGCTCACCGGTTGGCGTTCTTACCGGGGAGCTGTTTTTT; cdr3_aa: CASSPVGVLTGELFF
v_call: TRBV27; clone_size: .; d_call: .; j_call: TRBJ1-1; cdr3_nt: TGTGCCAGCAGTTTAACCCGGAGCACTGAAGCTTTCTTT; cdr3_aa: CASSLTRSTEAFF
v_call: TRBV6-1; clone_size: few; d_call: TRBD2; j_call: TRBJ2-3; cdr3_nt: TGTGCCAGCAGTGATACTAGCGTGAGCACAGATACGCAGTATTTT; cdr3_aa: CASSDTSVSTDTQYF
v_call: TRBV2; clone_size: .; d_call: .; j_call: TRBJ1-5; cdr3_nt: TGTGCCAGCAGTGATATAGGGAAGAAGCCCCAGCATTTT; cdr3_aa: CASSDIGKKPQHF
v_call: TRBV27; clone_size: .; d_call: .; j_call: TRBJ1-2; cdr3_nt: TGTGCCAGCGGGCCCCAGTCTAACTATGGCTACACCTTC; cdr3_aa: CASGPQSNYGYTF
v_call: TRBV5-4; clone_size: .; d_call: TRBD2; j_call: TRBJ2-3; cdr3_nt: TGTGCCAGCAGCCCCGGACTAGCGGGGGGGCTCGGCACAGATACGCAGTATTTT; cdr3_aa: CASSPGLAGGLGTDTQYF